This T cell receptor beta chain is from a study of blood T cell repertoires in COVID-19. Germline CDR1 and CDR2: SEHNR and FQNEAQ (reference sequence). V lost 0 bases, J lost 7 bases, and 4 bases stayed unmatched. The CDR3 contains 15 residues. Of note for this clone: Other DNA sequences in this specimen translate into the identical CDR3.

TCRdb's table, derived via immunoSEQ multiplex PCR, lists solely in-frame clones and lacks some. The sample has approximately 70,000 clones, around 89% seen once. The sequenced sample was peripheral blood. The receptor's source is a woman aged 55-69 years with acute or convalescent COVID-19. V gene TRBV7-9 combines with J gene TRBJ1-4, with TRBD1 identical over 8 bases. CDR3 amino acids: CASSLADRGGEKLFF. As DNA, the CDR3 is TGTGCCAGCAGCTTAGCCGACAGGGGCGGTGAAAAACTGTTTTTT.